One T cell receptor (beta chain) is described in this entry. This clone has a handful of counts. The specificity of this receptor is unknown. No per-base quality is available; no much larger clone lies one base away. This record belongs to a study of T cell changes during pregnancy in multiple sclerosis (dated by TCRdb to between 2018 and 2021). About the full investigation: In women with multiple sclerosis, the researchers looked at how the T cell repertoire shifted as pregnancy progressed.

Preparation of the library involved the immunoSEQ multiplex PCR assay. Entries here come from immuneACCESS through TCRdb and include only in-frame sequences with V and J called. Some clones fail to appear in such tables; in the studies checked, an unresolved V gene covers under half of the shortfall, and the cause of the remainder is unknown. The sample table contains 35,000 to 50,000 clones; only one count was recorded for about 88% of them. In total, the top ten clones hold more than 0.95% of the sample. Taken from the germline V gene (reference sequence), the CDR1 and CDR2 loops are LNHDA and SQIVND. From its cysteine to its phenylalanine, the CDR3 spans 15 amino acids. The entry retains the CDR3 DNA only, 45 bases that are in frame from base 1. Trimming costs V 6 bases and J 3 bases, and their ends lie 18 bases apart.

The sequence was collected from a female donor with multiple sclerosis, enrolled in a pregnancy study. The material was CD4+ T cells from peripheral blood mononuclear cells, obtained in the second trimester of pregnancy. The chain couples TRBV19 to TRBJ2-7; possibly the D gene is TRBD2, per 6 matching bases. For the CDR3, the sequence is CASSQGTPRSYEQYF. Read as DNA, the sequence is TGTGCCAGTAGCCAAGGGACTCCTAGAAGCTACGAGCAGTACTTC.